This entry is about one TCR beta chain. What it binds is unknown. The sample has other DNA sequences that encode this CDR3 too. The authors divided CD4+ cells into CD45RA+ naive and CD45RA-negative memory subsets. The CDR3 sequence is 13 residues long. Germline CDR1 is SGHRS and CDR2 is YFSETQ. Trimming removed 0 bases at V and 2 bases at J, with 6 bases between. This sample was taken from a study of shared clonotypes between healthy human individuals. About the research overall: Per-donor plates numbered three CD4 naive, three CD4 memory, two CD8 naive and one CD8 memory. Findings and caveats of the study: Deeper or shallower sequencing was expected to change how clonotypes are shared among donors.

Repertoires were generated with immunoSEQ multiplex PCR, while TCRdb's copy carries only in-frame clones and drops some. Of under 1,900,000 clones in the sample, approximately 98.5% were seen once. The sequence came from a man younger than 45 in good health. The sample was naive CD4+ T cells sorted from blood. As to subset: CD45RA+ positively selected. V usage is TRBV5-1 and J usage is TRBJ2-7; no reliable D call. Written as DNA, the CDR3 is TGCGCCAGCAGCTTGGGACGGACCTACGAGCAGTACTTC. This gives the protein CASSLGRTYEQYF.